The TCR beta chain under discussion was sequenced for a study of T cell repertoires in cytomegalovirus infection. Whole-study context: Public signatures in TCR beta pointed to CMV infection and matching HLA type. Whole-study results and caveats: CMV carriers with the relevant HLA were identified by cumulative public TCR beta family frequency. Dominating the ex vivo response were TCR beta clonotypes that were CMV-specific and HLA-C-restricted.

Worth noting for this clonotype: The antigen is undetermined.

V lost 4 bases, J lost 4 bases, and 3 bases stayed unmatched. Germline values: CDR1 PRHDT, CDR2 FYEKMQ (reference sequence). The CDR3 is 13 residues long. TCRdb used MiXCR to reprocess the reads, holding one entry per CDR3 protein. Of 100,000 to 150,000 distinct CDR3 sequences in the sample, about 24% are singletons; the top ten hold 30% to 40%. The chain employs TRBV13 and TRBJ2-7, with 8 bases fitting TRBD2. This TCR was recovered from a human donor in good health (CMV status not recorded). Some clones in this sample may be carry-over from other donors' samples. Sequences were obtained from PBMCs, sequenced either directly or after in vitro stimulation (not recorded which). The CDR3 DNA is TGTGCCAGCAGCTGGGGACTAGTTTACGAGCAGTACGTC. This codes for CASSWGLVYEQYV.